The next 24 T cell receptor beta chains were all read from a single sample in a study of neurological immune-mediated disorders. In TCRdb, the 5' RACE reads were re-called with MiXCR into one record per CDR3 protein. The sample records about 60,000 distinct CDR3 sequences, nearly 10% being singletons. Sample time point: longitudinal time-point 2. The sample comprised PBMCs. Receptors originate from a man between 25 and 39 years old in good health.

This clonotype was counted many times. The V call is TRBV12-3 or TRBV12-4, the J call TRBJ2-2; D unresolved. The CDR3 has 14 residues. V was shortened by 0 bases and J by 4 bases, with 6 bases between the two germline ends. The CDR3 spells CASSLASGTGELFF. In DNA form, the CDR3 reads TGTGCCAGCAGTTTAGCGTCGGGCACCGGGGAGCTGTTTTTT.

The J gene is TRBJ2-7, the V gene TRBV20-1; maybe TRBD2 (5 bases). Germline CDR1 is DFQATT and CDR2 is SNEGSKA (reference sequence). The CDR3 length is 13 residues. Trimming pared 3 bases from V and 4 bases from J, leaving 13 bases between. As DNA, the CDR3 is TGCAGTGCTAGCGGAGGTCCTCCTTACGAGCAGTACTTC. Its protein is CSASGGPPYEQYF.

This clonotype was detected ten times or more. The V gene is TRBV20-1, the J gene TRBJ2-7; TRBD1 matches at 7 bases. Germline lookup yields CDR1 DFQATT and CDR2 SNEGSKA (reference sequence). CDR3 size: 13 residues. Trimming at V came to 2 bases and at J to 4 bases, leaving 5 bases not matched to a gene. CDR3 loop: CSARTGTAYEQYF. The CDR3 coding sequence is TGCAGTGCTAGAACCGGGACAGCATACGAGCAGTACTTC.

This clonotype was counted ten times or more. The V call is TRBV5-1, the J call TRBJ2-3; TRBD2 agrees at 14 bases. The CDR3 totals 16 residues. Germline CDR1 is SGHRS and CDR2 is YFSETQ. Unmatched junction bases numbered 9, after V lost 0 bases and J lost 12 bases. The CDR3 coding sequence is TGCGCCAGCAGCTTGGCACAGGGACTAGCGGGAGTGTTCCAGTATTTT. Translation: CASSLAQGLAGVFQYF. The complete variable domain, with remaining parts taken from reference TRBV5-1 and TRBJ2-3, reads KAGVTQTPRYLIKTRGQQVTLSCSPISGHRSVSWYQQTPGQGLQFLFEYFSETQRNKGNFPGRFSGRQFSNSRSEMNVSTLELGDSALYLCASSLAQGLAGVFQYFGPGTRLTVL.

This clonotype was counted many times. This chain connects TRBV20-1 to TRBJ2-2; TRBD1 matches at 9 bases. CDR1 is DFQATT and CDR2 is SNEGSKA in the germline V gene (reference sequence). This CDR3 is built from 14 residues. V lost 4 bases, J lost 4 bases, and 4 bases stayed unmatched. In nucleotides, the CDR3 is TGCAGTGCTACAGGACAGGGGTCCACCGGGGAGCTGTTTTTT. Its protein product is CSATGQGSTGELFF.

This clonotype has at least ten counts. The chain has TRBV6-5 and TRBJ1-1; no firm D call. The V end lost 10 bases, the J end lost 7 bases, and 22 bases lay between the germline ends. CDR3 length: 14 residues. The germline gives CDR1 MNHEY, CDR2 SVGAGI. The CDR3 loop is CATTSSGPPGEAFF. As DNA, the CDR3 is TGTGCCACGACGTCCTCAGGTCCTCCAGGTGAAGCTTTCTTT.

This clonotype came up many times. In DNA form, the CDR3 reads TGTGCCAGCAGCCAAGAATGGGAGGCAGATACGCAGTATTTT. This codes for CASSQEWEADTQYF. The chain has TRBV3-1 and TRBJ2-3; TRBD2 might be the D (6 bases). The CDR3 covers 14 residues. Per germline, CDR1 LGHDT and CDR2 YNNKEL (reference sequence). Trimming shortened V by 0 bases and J by 4 bases, and 8 bases separated the two germline ends.

This clonotype occurred many times. V is TRBV9 and J is TRBJ2-7, with TRBD2 as a possible D gene (7 bases). The CDR3 consists of 16 residues. The V end was cut by 3 bases, the J end by 5 bases, with 21 bases between. Germline V gene data show CDR1 as SGDLS and CDR2 as YYNGEE. The CDR3 DNA reads as TGTGCCAGCAGCGCCAGTGGGGGGGCTTCTGGAAACGAGCAGTACTTC. Amino acid sequence: CASSASGGASGNEQYF.

This clonotype was counted ten times or more. The genes are TRBV20-1 and TRBJ1-1; weak D call: TRBD1 (6 bases). Germline lookup yields CDR1 DFQATT and CDR2 SNEGSKA (reference sequence). Trimming pared 5 bases from V and 5 bases from J, leaving 15 bases between. This CDR3 region has 13 residues. CDR3: CSAGGQRETEAFF. In nucleotides, the CDR3 is TGCAGTGCTGGGGGACAACGAGAAACTGAAGCTTTCTTT.

Many counts were recorded for this clonotype. The rearrangement links TRBV25-1 to TRBJ2-7, with 9 positions matching TRBD1. The J segment lost 4 bases and the V segment lost 3 bases, leaving 4 bases of the junction unmatched. In germline, CDR1 is MGHDK, CDR2 SYGVNS. CDR3 length: 14 residues. As DNA, the CDR3 is TGTGCCAGCAGTGAGGGCGGGACAGGGTACGAGCAGTACTTC. Its protein is CASSEGGTGYEQYF.

This clonotype was seen at least ten times. The genes are TRBV7-2 and TRBJ2-2; D gene uncertain. The CDR3 totals 13 residues. Between the trimmed V and J ends, which lost 6 bases and 8 bases, there was a span of 13 bases. Looked up from germline, CDR1 is SGHTA and CDR2 is FQGNSA. The CDR3 spells CASSSGWEGELFF. The CDR3 DNA sequence: TGTGCCAGCAGTTCTGGGTGGGAAGGGGAGCTGTTTTTT.

Comment on this clonotype: A junction end diverges from the germline sequence, so it may reflect a read error. The CDR3 here is CGAEDRGIGFGQYF. CDR3 DNA sequence: TGCGGTGCTGAGGACAGGGGCATAGGGTTTGGTCAGTACTTC. The V gene is TRBV20-1, the J gene TRBJ2-7; 9 bases fit TRBD1. This CDR3 has 14 amino acids. Germline V lookup: CDR1 DFQATT, CDR2 SNEGSKA (reference sequence).

This clonotype has ten or more counts. The genes are TRBV27 and TRBJ2-3; D remains unclear. With 3 bases removed from V and 2 bases from J, the gap between germline ends came to 9 bases. The length of the CDR3 is 14 residues. Looked up from germline, CDR1 is MNHEY and CDR2 is SMNVEV (reference sequence). The CDR3 region has the DNA TGTGCCAGCAGTTTGAACCGAGCCACAGATACGCAGTATTTT. This encodes CASSLNRATDTQYF.

This clonotype was detected ten times or more. The chain joins TRBV12-3 or TRBV12-4 to TRBJ2-1; D ambiguous. V shed 4 bases and J shed 0 bases, with 7 bases lying between them. CDR3 length: 14 amino acids. The CDR3 DNA reads as TGTGCCAGCAGTTCAATAAGCTCCTACAATGAGCAGTTCTTC. It is translated as CASSSISSYNEQFF.

This clonotype appeared many times. V usage is TRBV7-2 and J usage is TRBJ2-5; TRBD2 matches 7 bases. Per germline, CDR1 SGHTA and CDR2 FQGNSA. This CDR3 is built from 13 residues. Trimming took 4 bases from V and 5 from J; bases not matched to a gene: 4. The CDR3 DNA reads TGTGCCAGCAGCTGGGGGAGGGAGGAGACCCAGTACTTC. This translates into CASSWGREETQYF.

At least ten counts were recorded for this clonotype. This chain uses TRBV7-9 with TRBJ2-7; D remains unclear. CDR1 SEHNR and CDR2 FQNEAQ come from the germline V gene (reference sequence). The CDR3 contains 15 residues. V was shortened by 1 base and J by 4 bases, with 14 bases between the two germline ends. The CDR3 reads CASSLGPGLEYEQYF. DNA for the CDR3: TGTGCCAGCAGCTTAGGTCCGGGTCTAGAATACGAGCAGTACTTC.

This clonotype was detected many times. V gene TRBV6-4 combines with J gene TRBJ2-3, with 8 bases matching TRBD2. The germline gives CDR1 MRHNA, CDR2 SNTAGT. The CDR3 length is 15 residues. V trimming: 8 bases; J trimming: 5 bases; junction bases outside the gene matches: 12. The DNA for the CDR3 is TGTGCCAGCCAAAAGAGCGGGAGCGGTGGAGATACGCAGTATTTT. Protein product: CASQKSGSGGDTQYF.

This clonotype was counted at least ten times. This chain joins TRBV18 and TRBJ2-1, with D possibly being TRBD1 or TRBD2 (5 bases each). CDR3 length: 12 amino acids. The germline gives CDR1 KGHSH, CDR2 LQKENI. V dropped 2 bases and J dropped 6 bases, with 5 bases sitting between them. Here the CDR3 reads CASSPGGNEQFF. Written as DNA, the CDR3 is TGTGCCAGCTCACCAGGGGGCAATGAGCAGTTCTTC.

Worth noting for this clonotype: Compared with germline, one end of the junction differs, possibly owing to a read error. The CDR3 bases are TGTGCCAACAGCCGGCGGGGCAGCACAGATACGCAGTATTTT. Amino acids: CANSRRGSTDTQYF. The rearrangement joins TRBV11-2 to TRBJ2-3, with D possibly TRBD2 on 6 matching bases. Germline CDR1 and CDR2: SGHAT and FQNNGV. This CDR3 has 14 residues. Supplemented by reference TRBV11-2 and TRBJ2-3, the full variable domain reads EAGVAQSPRYKIIEKRQSVAFWCNPISGHATLYWYQQILGQGPKLLIQFQNNGVVDDSQLPKDRFSAERLKGVDSTLKIQPAKLEDSAVYLCANSRRGSTDTQYFGPGTRLTVL.

This clonotype was seen many times. The rearrangement links TRBV10-3 to TRBJ2-2, with D possibly called TRBD1 or TRBD2 (5 bases each). The CDR3 sequence is 17 residues long. Germline V gives CDR1 ENHRY, CDR2 SYGVKD. V was cut by 4 bases and J by 1 base, with 16 bases left in between. CDR3 DNA sequence: TGTGCCATCAGTGGTCCGAGGGGCGGAGGGAACACCGGGGAGCTGTTTTTT. Translated, it gives CAISGPRGGGNTGELFF.

This clonotype has at least ten counts. The chain employs TRBV12-3 or TRBV12-4 and TRBJ1-1; the match to TRBD1 covers 10 bases. V shed 5 bases and J 0 bases; nucleotides not matched to a gene: 9. The CDR3 has 17 amino acids. The CDR3 reads CASSPGQGSYMNTEAFF. For the CDR3, the DNA is TGTGCCAGCAGTCCGGGACAGGGGAGCTACATGAACACTGAAGCTTTCTTT.

This clonotype has ten or more counts. For the CDR3, the DNA is TGCAGTGCTAGAGATTTCACGGGCGAGCAGTACTTC. It specifies CSARDFTGEQYF. The chain has TRBV20-1 and TRBJ2-7; D uncertain. Germline V gives CDR1 DFQATT, CDR2 SNEGSKA (reference sequence). V was pared by 0 bases and J by 6 bases, with 9 bases between. The length of the CDR3 is 12 residues.

The J gene is TRBJ1-2, the V gene TRBV7-8; 11 bases fit TRBD1. The CDR3 runs to 15 residues. Germline trimming cut 1 base from V and 5 bases from J; bases unmatched to any gene: 3. Germline V gives CDR1 SGHVS, CDR2 FQNEAQ. The DNA of the CDR3 is TGTGCCAGCAGCTTAGGAGGGACAGGGGGATATGGCTACACCTTC. Its protein product is CASSLGGTGGYGYTF. The variable domain in full, with the rest retrieved from reference TRBV7-8 and TRBJ1-2, is GAGVSQSPRYKVAKRGQDVALRCDPISGHVSLFWYQQALGQGPEFLTYFQNEAQLDKSGLPSDRFFAERPEGSVSTLKIQRTQQEDSAVYLCASSLGGTGGYGYTFGSGTRLTVV.

This clonotype has at least ten counts. This chain uses TRBV29-1 with TRBJ2-1; the D gene could be TRBD1 or TRBD2 (5 bases each). CDR3 size: 13 residues. V dropped 7 bases and J dropped 8 bases, with 18 bases sitting between them. The V gene's germline CDR1 is SQVTM and CDR2 ANQGSEA. The CDR3 DNA reads TGCAGCGCCGGGGACCCTGTAAGAGATGAGCAGTTCTTC. Amino acid sequence: CSAGDPVRDEQFF.